Listed here are 17 T cell receptor beta chains from one sample, sequenced in a study of T cell responses to AZD1222 COVID-19 vaccine. Measured with immunoSEQ multiplex PCR; TCRdb has only the in-frame clones, and not every one. Of some 99,000 clones listed, roughly 83% are singletons. The source was peripheral blood, collected 28 days after the second AZD1222 dose. The receptors here all came from an adult who received the AZD1222 COVID-19 vaccine.

A word on this clone: The junction does not match germline at one end; this may be a read error. The chain combines TRBV7-2 with TRBJ2-3; 12 positions agree with TRBD2. This CDR3 has 18 residues. The germline V gene has CDR1 SGHTA and CDR2 FQGNSA. The CDR3 sequence: CASTLGASGRASTDTQYF. DNA of the CDR3: TGTGCCAGCACCTTAGGGGCTAGCGGGAGGGCTAGCACAGATACGCAGTATTTT.

The V call is TRBV3-1 (or the pseudogene TRBV3-2), the J call TRBJ1-2; perhaps TRBD1 as D (6 bases). The CDR3 is 14 amino acids. Germline V gene lookup returns CDR1 LGHDT and CDR2 YNNKEL (reference sequence). V lost 4 bases, J lost 4 bases, and 13 bases lay in between. This CDR3 reads CASSPRQGSYGYTF. The CDR3 region has the DNA TGTGCCAGCAGCCCCAGGCAGGGGAGCTATGGCTACACCTTC.

The chain carries TRBV27 and TRBJ2-2, with D possibly being TRBD1 (6 bases). Per the germline V gene, CDR1 is MNHEY and CDR2 is SMNVEV (reference sequence). V gave up 5 bases and J gave up 7 bases, with 14 bases separating them. The CDR3 loop spans 14 amino acids. This CDR3 reads CASSRRQGFGELFF. Written as DNA, the CDR3 is TGTGCCAGCAGTCGTCGGCAGGGGTTCGGGGAGCTGTTTTTT.

The sample holds one count of this clone. The J gene is TRBJ1-2, the V gene TRBV2, with a possible D match to TRBD1 (6 bases). This CDR3 region has 15 residues. V shed 3 bases and J shed 1 base, with 12 bases lying between them. Germline CDR1 reads SNHLY; CDR2 reads FYNNEI. The CDR3 spells CASSDRTGINYGYTF. The CDR3 DNA is TGTGCCAGCAGTGATAGAACAGGGATTAACTATGGCTACACCTTC.

This chain connects TRBV7-3 to TRBJ1-1, with 8 nucleotides matching TRBD1. Trimming cost V 5 bases and J 6 bases; bases outside gene matches: 8. Germline values: CDR1 SGHTA, CDR2 FQGTGA. The CDR3 is made up of 14 amino acids. CDR3 amino acids: CASSPQDRVSEAFF. The CDR3 nucleotides read TGTGCCAGCAGCCCCCAGGACAGGGTGTCTGAAGCTTTCTTT.

This chain links TRBV27 with TRBJ1-1; possibly TRBD1 for D (5 bases). Per germline, CDR1 MNHEY and CDR2 SMNVEV (reference sequence). The length of the CDR3 is 15 residues. Trimming took 0 bases from V and 0 from J, leaving 8 bases between them. CDR3 nucleotide sequence: TGTGCCAGCAGTTTATCCGGGACGGTGAACACTGAAGCTTTCTTT. Protein product: CASSLSGTVNTEAFF.

This sequence joins TRBV9 and TRBJ1-6; D is undetermined. Germline loops: CDR1 SGDLS, CDR2 YYNGEE. The V end was cut by 0 bases, the J end by 5 bases, with 9 bases between. The CDR3 is 15 amino acids. The CDR3 region is CASSVESQHNSPLHF. The CDR3 nucleotides are TGTGCCAGCAGCGTAGAGTCGCAGCATAATTCACCCCTCCACTTT.

The chain combines TRBV25-1 with TRBJ1-1, with 7 bases lining up with TRBD1. Germline loops: CDR1 MGHDK, CDR2 SYGVNS. This CDR3 spans 12 amino acids. The trim removed 6 bases at V and 7 bases at J, leaving 5 bases unmatched. Here the CDR3 reads CASRLGQLEAFF. In DNA, the CDR3 is TGTGCCAGCAGGTTGGGACAGCTTGAAGCTTTCTTT.

The chain uses TRBV30 and TRBJ1-1; no clear D. V lost 2 bases to trimming and J lost 11 bases, with 15 bases between them. The CDR3 totals 12 residues. CDR1 is GTSNPN, CDR2 SVGIG, per germline (reference sequence). This CDR3 is CAWSPGSRLAFF. Here the CDR3 DNA reads TGTGCCTGGAGTCCCGGGTCCCGGCTGGCTTTCTTT.

In this sample, this clone turned up once. The chain carries TRBV6-5 and TRBJ2-3, with 11 bases matching TRBD2. V gave up 9 bases and J gave up 3 bases; unmatched junction bases: 2. The CDR3 runs 13 residues. Germline CDR1 is MNHEY and CDR2 is SVGAGI. The CDR3 reads CASTSGGTDTQYF. DNA of the CDR3: TGTGCCAGTACTAGCGGGGGTACAGATACGCAGTATTTT.

This chain links TRBV19 with TRBJ1-5; D unresolved. Looked up from germline, CDR1 is LNHDA and CDR2 is SQIVND (reference sequence). This CDR3 comprises 15 residues. The V end lost 4 bases, the J end lost 3 bases, and 13 bases lay between the germline ends. The CDR3 bases are TGTGCCAGTAGTACCCAGCAGCAACTCAATCAGCCCCAGCATTTT. It specifies CASSTQQQLNQPQHF.

This sequence joins TRBV5-1 and TRBJ1-2, with 11 bases lining up with TRBD1. The CDR3 runs 13 residues. Per germline, CDR1 SGHRS and CDR2 YFSETQ. After removal of 4 bases from V and 7 bases from J, the junction contained 3 bases not matched to a gene. The CDR3 here is CASSGQGAVGYTF. The CDR3 DNA is TGCGCCAGCAGCGGACAGGGGGCTGTTGGCTACACCTTC.

This clone was recorded once. The chain has TRBV29-1 and TRBJ2-3; D is uncertain. In germline, CDR1 is SQVTM, CDR2 ANQGSEA. This CDR3 comprises 15 residues. Trimming took 4 bases from V and 0 from J, leaving 14 bases between them. CDR3 sequence reads: CSVGSATLSTDTQYF. For the CDR3, the DNA is TGCAGCGTTGGATCTGCGACTCTAAGCACAGATACGCAGTATTTT.

The chain links TRBV25-1 to TRBJ2-1; the D gene is possibly TRBD1 (6 bases). The CDR3 runs to 17 residues. V was pared by 6 bases and J by 0 bases, with 18 bases between. Per germline, CDR1 MGHDK and CDR2 SYGVNS. In DNA, the CDR3 is TGTGCCAGCAGGGCCACACAGGGCCCGAGCTCCTACAATGAGCAGTTCTTC. This translates into CASRATQGPSSYNEQFF. The full variable domain, completed using reference TRBV25-1 and TRBJ2-1, is EADIYQTPRYLVIGTGKKITLECSQTMGHDKMYWYQQDPGMELHLIHYSYGVNSTEKGDLSSESTVSRIRTEHFPLTLESARPSHTSQYLCASRATQGPSSYNEQFFGPGTRLTVL.

DNA of the CDR3: TGCGCCAGCAGCTTGGCCCCTTGGGGCGGAAACTACAATGAGCAGTTCTTC. Protein sequence: CASSLAPWGGNYNEQFF. The V and J genes are TRBV5-1 and TRBJ2-1; D is perhaps TRBD1 (5 bases). Per the germline V gene, CDR1 is SGHRS and CDR2 is YFSETQ. Trimming shortened V by 0 bases and J by 3 bases, and 16 bases separated the two germline ends. The CDR3 length is 17 residues.

This clone has just one count. The rearrangement links TRBV6-6 to TRBJ1-6; weak D call: TRBD1 (5 bases). The CDR3 length is 19 residues. Deletions cut 6 bases from V and 4 bases from J, with 25 bases between. Germline loops: CDR1 MNHNY, CDR2 SVGAGI (reference sequence). The CDR3: CASSSERGGWADYNSPLHF. In nucleotides, the CDR3 is TGTGCCAGCAGCTCAGAACGGGGCGGGTGGGCGGATTATAATTCACCCCTCCACTTT.

The chain combines TRBV2 with TRBJ1-2; D perhaps matches TRBD1 (5 bases). Trimming left V 3 bases short and J 7 bases short, with 12 bases between. The V gene's germline CDR1 is SNHLY and CDR2 FYNNEI. The CDR3 spans 13 residues. The DNA for the CDR3 is TGTGCCAGCAGTGAGCAGGGTAACGGTGGCTACACCTTC. Its protein product is CASSEQGNGGYTF.